This T cell receptor (beta chain) was observed in a study of preoperative IRX-2 immunotherapy in early breast cancer. Here immunoSEQ multiplex PCR was the method, and the copy in TCRdb shows in-frame clones only, minus some. This table holds tens of thousands of clones, around 95% found once. The V end was cut by 3 bases, the J end by 10 bases, with 12 bases between. The CDR3 consists of 12 residues. Germline V gives CDR1 SNHLY, CDR2 FYNNEI. As for treatment: preoperative locoregional IRX-2 cytokine immunotherapy. Samples came from a phase Ib trial of preoperative locoregional IRX-2 cytokine immunotherapy. This clone was detected only once.

The receptor was isolated from a human donor with breast cancer. This rearrangement joins TRBV2 to TRBJ1-1; D is uncertain. The sequencing here drew on tumor tissue, taken after IRX-2 immunotherapy. CDR3 residues: CASSEGGLTAFF. CDR3 bases: TGTGCCAGCAGTGAGGGCGGTCTTACAGCTTTCTTT.